This T cell receptor (beta chain) was documented in a study of Graves' ophthalmopathy and Graves' hyperthyroidism. This clonotype was seen only a few times. At one end, the junction sequence differs from germline, possibly due to a read error. The study excluded patients with other autoimmune diseases, uncontrolled infections, pregnancy or lactation. Physicians reached a diagnosis by relying on clinical symptoms, serum thyroxine, TRAb, thyroid ultrasound and orbital computed tomography. Sampling around 10 ml of fresh peripheral blood provided the PBMCs. Scientists amplified the TCR beta CDR3 regions from RNA transcripts. HTBI primers were used in a first-round RT-PCR, which preceded a second-round multiplex PCR. TCRdb re-called the multiplex PCR reads with MiXCR, one entry per CDR3 protein. The table shows about 740,000 distinct CDR3 sequences, with 35% to 50% occurring only once. CDR1 and CDR2 (germline): ENHRY, SYGVKD. The CDR3 contains 15 residues.

Sequencing was performed on peripheral blood. This chain uses TRBV10-3 with TRBJ1-1; no definite D call. The TCR comes from an adult man with Graves' ophthalmopathy. The CDR3 reads CASSYSFDGRSEAFF. The CDR3 bases are TGTGCCAGCAGTTACTCGTTTGACGGGAGATCTGAAGCTTTCTTT.